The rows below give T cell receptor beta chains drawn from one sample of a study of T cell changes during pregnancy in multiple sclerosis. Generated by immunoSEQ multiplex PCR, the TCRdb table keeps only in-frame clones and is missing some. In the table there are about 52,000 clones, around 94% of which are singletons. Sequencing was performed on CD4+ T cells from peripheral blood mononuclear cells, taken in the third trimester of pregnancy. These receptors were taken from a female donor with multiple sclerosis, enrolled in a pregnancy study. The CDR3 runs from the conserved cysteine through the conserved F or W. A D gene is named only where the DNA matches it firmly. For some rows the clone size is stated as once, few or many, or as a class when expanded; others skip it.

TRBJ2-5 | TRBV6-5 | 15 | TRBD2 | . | CASSTRRGSGETQYF | TGTGCCAGCAGTACAAGGCGGGGGTCGGGGGAGACCCAGTACTTC
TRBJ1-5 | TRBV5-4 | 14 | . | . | CASSDTGSNQPQHF | TGTGCCAGCAGCGATACAGGGTCTAATCAGCCCCAGCATTTT
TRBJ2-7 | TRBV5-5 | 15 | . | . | CASSLGLGGLYEQYF | TGTGCCAGCAGCTTAGGTCTGGGGGGACTCTACGAGCAGTACTTC
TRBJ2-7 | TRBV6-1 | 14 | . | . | CASNRGVDSYEQYF | TGTGCCAGCAATAGAGGGGTGGACAGCTACGAGCAGTACTTC
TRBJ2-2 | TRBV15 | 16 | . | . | CATSRSVGANTGELFF | TGTGCCACCAGCAGATCGGTAGGGGCGAACACCGGGGAGCTGTTTTTT
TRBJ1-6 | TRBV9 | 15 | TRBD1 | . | CASSLGQGVNSPLHF | TGTGCCAGCAGCTTGGGACAGGGGGTTAATTCACCCCTCCACTTT
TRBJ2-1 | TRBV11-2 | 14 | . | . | CASSLVASANEQFF | TGTGCCAGCAGCTTAGTGGCTAGCGCCAATGAGCAGTTCTTC
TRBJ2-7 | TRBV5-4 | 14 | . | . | CASSVKTGPRGQYF | TGTGCCAGCAGCGTAAAAACAGGTCCCCGTGGGCAGTACTTC
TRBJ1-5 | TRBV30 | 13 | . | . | CAWSAGNNQPQHF | TGTGCCTGGAGTGCAGGGAACAATCAGCCCCAGCATTTT
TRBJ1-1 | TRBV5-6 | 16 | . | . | CASSLQLIGENTEAFF | TGTGCCAGCAGCCTACAACTGATCGGGGAGAACACTGAAGCTTTCTTT
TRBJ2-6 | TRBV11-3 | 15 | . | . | CASSAGASGANVLTF | TGTGCCAGCAGCGCGGGTGCATCTGGGGCCAACGTCCTGACTTTC
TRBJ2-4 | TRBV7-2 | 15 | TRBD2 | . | CASSLDASGGSIQYF | TGTGCCAGCAGCTTAGATGCTAGCGGGGGTTCCATTCAGTACTTC
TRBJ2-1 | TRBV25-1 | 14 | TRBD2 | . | CASGGEGYYNEQFF | TGTGCCAGCGGGGGGGAGGGCTACTACAATGAGCAGTTCTTC
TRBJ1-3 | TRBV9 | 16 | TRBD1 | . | CASSATTGIRGNTIYF | TGTGCCAGCAGCGCCACGACAGGGATTCGTGGAAACACCATATATTTT
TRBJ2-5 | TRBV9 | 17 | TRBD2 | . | CASSPQGTSGGQETQYF | TGTGCCAGCAGCCCACAAGGGACTAGCGGGGGCCAAGAGACCCAGTACTTC
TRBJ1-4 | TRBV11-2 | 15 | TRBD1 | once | CASSSGQGPNEKLFF | TGTGCCAGCAGCTCGGGACAGGGTCCTAATGAAAAACTGTTTTTT
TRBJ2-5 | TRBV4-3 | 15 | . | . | CASSQDYTAQETQYF | TGCGCCAGCAGCCAAGATTATACAGCCCAAGAGACCCAGTACTTC
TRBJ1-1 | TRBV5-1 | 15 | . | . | CASSLEGRGNTEAFF | TGCGCCAGCAGCTTGGAAGGCAGGGGAAACACTGAAGCTTTCTTT
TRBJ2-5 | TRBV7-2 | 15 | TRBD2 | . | CASSLGLAGVETQYF | TGTGCCAGCAGCTTAGGACTAGCGGGGGTAGAGACCCAGTACTTC
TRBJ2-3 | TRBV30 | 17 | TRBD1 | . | CAWRFGTAFSSTDTQYF | TGTGCCTGGAGATTTGGGACAGCTTTCTCTAGCACAGATACGCAGTATTTT
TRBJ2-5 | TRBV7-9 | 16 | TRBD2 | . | CASSLLSGGAWETQYF | TGTGCCAGCAGCCTTTTGAGCGGGGGGGCTTGGGAGACCCAGTACTTC
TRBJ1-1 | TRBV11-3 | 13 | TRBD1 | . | CASSTDRATEAFF | TGTGCCAGCAGCACAGACAGGGCAACTGAAGCTTTCTTT
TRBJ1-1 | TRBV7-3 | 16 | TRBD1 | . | CASSIGTGVLQTEAFF | TGTGCCAGCAGCATTGGGACAGGGGTTTTGCAGACTGAAGCTTTCTTT
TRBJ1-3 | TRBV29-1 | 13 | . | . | CSVVHGSGNTIYF | TGCAGCGTTGTCCACGGGTCCGGAAACACCATATATTTT
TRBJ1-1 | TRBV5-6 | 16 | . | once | CASSLAAGTMNTEAFF | TGTGCCAGCAGCTTGGCCGCAGGGACAATGAACACTGAAGCTTTCTTT
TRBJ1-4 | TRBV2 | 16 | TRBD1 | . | CASSARQGRANEKLFF | TGTGCCAGCAGTGCCCGACAGGGGAGAGCTAATGAAAAACTGTTTTTT
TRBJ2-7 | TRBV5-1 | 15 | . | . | CASSLAGGNSYEQYF | TGCGCCAGCAGCTTGGCTGGGGGCAACTCCTACGAGCAGTACTTC
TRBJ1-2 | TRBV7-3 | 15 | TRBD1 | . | CASSINRGTGDGYTF | TGTGCCAGCAGCATTAACCGGGGGACAGGAGATGGCTACACCTTC
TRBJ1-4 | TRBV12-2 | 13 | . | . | CASRFRGNEKLFF | TGTGCAAGTCGCTTTAGAGGTAATGAAAAACTGTTTTTT
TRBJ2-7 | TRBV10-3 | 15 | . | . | CAISGTRDSSYEQYF | TGTGCCATCAGTGGAACACGCGACAGCAGCTACGAGCAGTACTTC
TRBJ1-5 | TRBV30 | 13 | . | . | CAWSTGGDQPQHF | TGTGCCTGGAGTACCGGGGGGGATCAGCCCCAGCATTTT
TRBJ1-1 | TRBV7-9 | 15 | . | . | CASSSRGFTNTEAFF | TGTGCCAGCAGCTCTCGAGGTTTCACGAACACTGAAGCTTTCTTT
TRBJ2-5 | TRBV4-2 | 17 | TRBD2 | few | CASSQGTSGGTFLPQYF | TGTGCCAGCAGCCAAGGAACTAGCGGGGGGACGTTTCTACCCCAGTACTTC
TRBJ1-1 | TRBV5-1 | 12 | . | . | CASSVRLAEAFF | TGCGCCAGCAGCGTGCGGTTGGCTGAAGCTTTCTTT
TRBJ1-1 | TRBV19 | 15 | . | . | CASRGRVLGHTEAFF | TGTGCCAGTAGAGGCCGCGTGTTGGGGCACACTGAAGCTTTCTTT
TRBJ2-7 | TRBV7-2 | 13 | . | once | CASSLRPGYEQYF | TGTGCCAGCAGCTTACGACCGGGCTACGAGCAGTACTTC
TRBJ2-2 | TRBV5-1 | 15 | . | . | CASRGGLSNTGELFF | TGCGCCAGCAGGGGAGGCCTATCGAACACCGGGGAGCTGTTTTTT
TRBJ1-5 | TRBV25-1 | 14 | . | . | CASSPPGPHQPQHF | TGTGCCAGCAGTCCCCCAGGGCCCCATCAGCCCCAGCATTTT